The 32 T cell receptor beta chains presented below share a single source sample, sequenced in a study of blood T cell repertoires in COVID-19. TCRdb's table, derived via immunoSEQ multiplex PCR, lists solely in-frame clones and lacks some. This sample yields 150,000 to 200,000 clones, of which approximately 86% are seen a single time; less than 3.5% belongs to the top ten. Input material: peripheral blood. Source of these receptors: a man in his 70s with acute or convalescent COVID-19.

The rearrangement uses TRBV6-2 or TRBV6-3 and TRBJ1-5; 8 bases map to TRBD1. The length of the CDR3 is 15 residues. Germline assignment: CDR1 MNHEY and CDR2 SVGEGT. V lost 6 bases to trimming and J lost 2 bases; unmatched junction nucleotides: 6. CDR3 bases: TGTGCCAGCAGCCCCGGGACAGGTCGCAATCAGCCCCAGCATTTT. Translation gives CASSPGTGRNQPQHF.

This chain uses TRBV5-8 with TRBJ1-2; 8 nucleotides line up with TRBD1. The CDR3 sequence is 13 residues long. Germline CDR1 SGHTS, CDR2 YDEGEE. V shed 3 bases, J shed 5 bases, and the junction held 3 bases outside the gene matches. This chain's CDR3 is CASSSTGAYGYTF. The CDR3 DNA is TGTGCCAGCAGCTCGACAGGGGCGTATGGCTACACCTTC.

The gene calls are TRBV6-5 and TRBJ1-3, with a weak D call TRBD1 (6 bases). The germline V and J ends were trimmed by 4 bases and 3 bases, with 13 bases remaining between them. Germline CDR1 MNHEY, CDR2 SVGAGI. CDR3 length equals 15 residues. CDR3 coding DNA: TGTGCCAGCAGTTTTCTAGGGGGATTTGGAAACACCATATATTTT. This encodes CASSFLGGFGNTIYF.

In this sample, this clone turned up once. CDR3 sequence (DNA): TGTGCCTCCGGACTAGCGGGGGGTAATGAGCAGTTCTTC. Translating gives CASGLAGGNEQFF. The chain employs TRBV30 and TRBJ2-1, with 14 bases fitting TRBD2. The germline V gene has CDR1 GTSNPN and CDR2 SVGIG (reference sequence). The CDR3 runs to 13 residues. The ends lost 7 bases at V and 7 bases at J; junction bases unmatched: 3.

V usage is TRBV6-5 and J usage is TRBJ1-2; D is unresolved. V was shortened by 4 bases and J by 1 base, with 7 bases between the two germline ends. The CDR3 consists of 13 residues. CDR1 and CDR2 from the germline V gene are MNHEY and SVGAGI. This CDR3 reads CASSLQINYGYTF. In DNA, the CDR3 is TGTGCCAGCAGTTTACAGATTAACTATGGCTACACCTTC.

The chain combines TRBV3-1 (or the pseudogene TRBV3-2) with TRBJ2-2, with D possibly being TRBD2 (6 bases). In germline, CDR1 is LGHDT, CDR2 YNNKEL (reference sequence). Trimming took 4 bases from V and 3 from J, leaving 12 bases between them. The CDR3 sequence is 15 residues long. The CDR3 loop reads CASSPHPGDTGELFF. The CDR3, as DNA: TGTGCCAGCAGCCCTCACCCGGGGGACACCGGGGAGCTGTTTTTT.

J is TRBJ1-1 and V is TRBV27; TRBD1 aligns across 7 bases. This CDR3 contains 12 residues. V was clipped by 9 bases and J by 3 bases; unmatched bases: 4. CDR1 and CDR2 (germline): MNHEY, SMNVEV (reference sequence). The CDR3 protein is CASQGQYTEAFF. The CDR3 bases are TGTGCCAGTCAGGGACAGTACACTGAAGCTTTCTTT.

This chain connects TRBV5-4 to TRBJ2-1; TRBD1 matches at 8 bases. The germline V gene encodes CDR1 SGHNT and CDR2 YYREEE (reference sequence). The CDR3 is made up of 16 amino acids. The V segment lost 4 bases and the J segment 5 bases; nucleotides outside the gene matches: 11. The DNA for the CDR3 is TGTGCCAGCAGCCAACCCCCCAGGACAGGGAACAATGAGCAGTTCTTC. Amino acids: CASSQPPRTGNNEQFF.

The chain couples TRBV5-1 to TRBJ2-3, with TRBD2 matching 16 bases. Germline trimming cut 2 bases from V and 3 bases from J; bases unmatched to any gene: 3. The CDR3 spans 17 residues. Germline CDR1 is SGHRS and CDR2 is YFSETQ. Here the CDR3 DNA reads TGCGCCAGCAGCTTCGGGACTAGCGGGGGGGCAACAGATACGCAGTATTTT. Translation gives CASSFGTSGGATDTQYF. The full variable domain, rest sourced from reference TRBV5-1 and TRBJ2-3, is KAGVTQTPRYLIKTRGQQVTLSCSPISGHRSVSWYQQTPGQGLQFLFEYFSETQRNKGNFPGRFSGRQFSNSRSEMNVSTLELGDSALYLCASSFGTSGGATDTQYFGPGTRLTVL.

The chain employs TRBV19 and TRBJ2-1; 12 bases line up with TRBD2. The trim removed 7 bases at V and 6 bases at J, leaving 16 bases unmatched. Germline V gene data show CDR1 as LNHDA and CDR2 as SQIVND (reference sequence). This CDR3 contains 18 residues. As DNA, the CDR3 is TGTGCCAGTAAACGACATTCACTAGCGGGAGGAAGTGGCAATGAGCAGTTCTTC. Its protein is CASKRHSLAGGSGNEQFF.

The rearrangement uses TRBV5-1 and TRBJ2-7; possible D gene TRBD2, 6 bases. This CDR3 has 14 residues. Trimming shortened V by 9 bases and J by 1 base, and 17 bases separated the two germline ends. Germline assignment: CDR1 SGHRS and CDR2 YFSETQ. This CDR3 reads CATNGGSRSYEQYF. The CDR3 coding sequence is TGCGCCACCAACGGAGGGAGTAGATCCTACGAGCAGTACTTC.

This chain links TRBV27 with TRBJ2-5; 8 bases map to TRBD1. Per the germline V gene, CDR1 is MNHEY and CDR2 is SMNVEV (reference sequence). J gave up 4 bases and V 6 bases, and 16 bases lay outside the gene matches. The CDR3 runs to 17 residues. CDR3 amino acids: CASSHNPGGDLGETQYF. CDR3 nucleotides: TGTGCCAGCAGCCACAACCCAGGGGGCGACTTAGGAGAGACCCAGTACTTC.

V usage is TRBV2 and J usage is TRBJ2-1; 8 positions match TRBD1. J gave up 8 bases and V 8 bases, and 5 bases lay outside the gene matches. The germline gives CDR1 SNHLY, CDR2 FYNNEI. The CDR3 contains 12 residues. This CDR3 is CASHDRGHEQFF. The CDR3 DNA reads as TGTGCCAGCCACGACAGGGGCCATGAGCAGTTCTTC.

The V call is TRBV3-1 (or the pseudogene TRBV3-2), the J call TRBJ2-7; D perhaps matches TRBD2 (6 bases). This CDR3 contains 14 residues. Germline CDR1 reads LGHDT; CDR2 reads YNNKEL (reference sequence). Trimming stripped 4 bases from V and 2 bases from J, with 12 bases between. The CDR3 DNA follows: TGTGCCAGCAGCCGGGCGGGACGTGCCTACGAGCAGTACTTC. Protein product: CASSRAGRAYEQYF.

The V call is TRBV5-4, the J call TRBJ2-5, with TRBD1 as a possible D gene (6 bases). Trimming took off 2 bases at V and 4 bases at J, with 6 bases between the two ends. The CDR3 has 12 residues. Germline CDR1 reads SGHNT; CDR2 reads YYREEE (reference sequence). This chain's CDR3 is CASSFRGETQYF. The CDR3 DNA is TGTGCCAGCAGCTTCAGGGGAGAGACCCAGTACTTC.

V gene TRBV29-1 combines with J gene TRBJ2-7; maybe TRBD2 (5 bases). Between the trimmed V and J ends, which lost 4 bases and 6 bases, there was a span of 10 bases. The CDR3 has 11 residues. The V gene's germline CDR1 is SQVTM and CDR2 ANQGSEA. The CDR3 sequence: CSVAGSGEQYF. The CDR3 DNA follows: TGCAGCGTTGCGGGGTCGGGCGAGCAGTACTTC.

V is TRBV12-3 or TRBV12-4 and J is TRBJ2-7; perhaps TRBD2 as D (5 bases). Deletions cut 3 bases from V and 2 bases from J, with 5 bases between. The CDR3 totals 12 residues. The CDR3, as DNA: TGTGCCAGCAGTTTCGGGGCCTACGAGCAGTACTTC. Protein sequence: CASSFGAYEQYF.

This rearrangement joins TRBV2 to TRBJ1-4; 7 nucleotides agree with TRBD1. CDR1 and CDR2 from the germline V gene are SNHLY and FYNNEI. Trimming at V came to 6 bases and at J to 7 bases, leaving 5 bases not matched to a gene. The CDR3 is 13 amino acids. The CDR3 bases are TGTGCCAGCAGCAGACAGGGAGGTGAAAAACTGTTTTTT. This gives the protein CASSRQGGEKLFF.

The V call is TRBV7-3, the J call TRBJ1-6; D is unclear. The V gene's germline CDR1 is SGHTA and CDR2 FQGTGA. The V and J ends lost 5 bases and 12 bases respectively, with 11 bases between them. This CDR3 region has 12 residues. The CDR3 sequence is CASSLPEGPLHF. As DNA, the CDR3 is TGTGCCAGCAGCCTTCCGGAGGGACCCCTCCACTTT.

J is TRBJ1-6 and V is TRBV3-1 (or the pseudogene TRBV3-2), with a possible D match to TRBD1 (5 bases). With 1 base removed from V and 7 bases from J, the gap between germline ends came to 8 bases. The CDR3 runs 14 residues. Per germline, CDR1 LGHDT and CDR2 YNNKEL (reference sequence). The CDR3 DNA is TGTGCCAGCAGCCAAGTAGGGGAAAATTCACCCCTCCACTTT. This codes for CASSQVGENSPLHF.

This chain joins TRBV2 and TRBJ1-4; 10 bases are shared with TRBD1. Germline CDR1 reads SNHLY; CDR2 reads FYNNEI. The junction had 2 bases not matched to a gene; V was cut back by 4 bases and J by 6 bases. The CDR3 totals 14 residues. The CDR3 nucleotides are TGTGCCAGCAGTGTGGGACAGGGGTATGAAAAACTGTTTTTT. It yields the protein CASSVGQGYEKLFF.

This clone has more than one count but fewer than ten. J is TRBJ2-1 and V is TRBV7-3; TRBD2 agrees at 11 bases. The V and J ends lost 6 bases and 9 bases, in that order; junction bases with no gene match: 4. The CDR3 contains 13 residues. The germline V gene encodes CDR1 SGHTA and CDR2 FQGTGA. The CDR3 bases are TGTGCCAGCAGTCAAGGGACTAGCGGTGAGCAGTTCTTC. It is translated as CASSQGTSGEQFF.

This clone was observed a single time. The rearrangement links TRBV5-1 to TRBJ1-2; D unresolved. Germline values: CDR1 SGHRS, CDR2 YFSETQ. The CDR3 has 15 amino acids. Trimming took off 0 bases at V and 8 bases at J, with 17 bases between the two ends. The CDR3: CASSLGAGSIRGYTF. The CDR3 DNA reads TGCGCCAGCAGCTTGGGGGCGGGGAGTATTAGAGGCTACACCTTC.

V and J are TRBV15 and TRBJ2-5, with 7 nucleotides matching TRBD2. V shed 1 base, J shed 5 bases, and the junction held 7 bases outside the gene matches. The germline CDR1 and CDR2 sequences are LNHNV and YYDKDF (reference sequence). There are 15 residues in the CDR3. In DNA form, the CDR3 reads TGTGCCACCAGCAGAGGCGGGGAGGGGAGGGAGACCCAGTACTTC. Protein sequence: CATSRGGEGRETQYF.

The rearrangement uses TRBV4-2 and TRBJ2-2; TRBD1 agrees at 9 bases. The trim removed 2 bases at V and 6 bases at J, leaving 7 bases unmatched. Germline assignment: CDR1 LGHNA and CDR2 YNFKEQ. This CDR3 comprises 16 residues. CDR3 region: CASSQYLTGGSGELFF. The CDR3, as DNA: TGTGCCAGCAGCCAATATCTAACAGGGGGCTCCGGGGAGCTGTTTTTT.

V is TRBV5-1 and J is TRBJ1-5; D ambiguous. This CDR3 has 15 residues. The germline V gene has CDR1 SGHRS and CDR2 YFSETQ. V lost 0 bases to trimming and J lost 2 bases, with 9 bases between them. The CDR3 sequence is CASSLDPGGNQPQHF. For the CDR3, the DNA is TGCGCCAGCAGCTTGGACCCGGGAGGCAATCAGCCCCAGCATTTT.

The chain joins TRBV28 to TRBJ2-6; 7 bases are a match to TRBD2. The germline CDR1 and CDR2 sequences are MDHEN and SYDVKM. The CDR3 length is 15 residues. V dropped 7 bases and J dropped 1; count of bases not matched to a gene: 4. The CDR3 here is CASTMGGSGANVLTF. The CDR3, as DNA: TGTGCCAGCACCATGGGGGGGTCTGGGGCCAACGTCCTGACTTTC.

J is TRBJ2-5 and V is TRBV28; TRBD1 matches 7 bases. The CDR3 length is 20 residues. Germline V gives CDR1 MDHEN, CDR2 SYDVKM. V was pared by 3 bases and J by 2 bases, with 21 bases of the junction left unmatched. CDR3 in DNA: TGTGCCAGCAGTTTGGAGTTTGGATTACGAGACAGGGTCCTTCAAGAGACCCAGTACTTC. It specifies CASSLEFGLRDRVLQETQYF.

The V gene is TRBV28, the J gene TRBJ1-4, with D uncertain. This CDR3 is built from 15 residues. V was cut by 5 bases and J by 6 bases, with 16 bases left in between. Germline CDR1 is MDHEN and CDR2 is SYDVKM. The CDR3 region is CASSPFGRRYEKLFF. The CDR3 DNA is TGTGCCAGCAGTCCCTTTGGCAGGCGATATGAAAAACTGTTTTTT. The variable domain in full, completed from reference TRBV28 and TRBJ1-4, reads DVKVTQSSRYLVKRTGEKVFLECVQDMDHENMFWYRQDPGLGLRLIYFSYDVKMKEKGDIPEGYSVSREKKERFSLILESASTNQTSMYLCASSPFGRRYEKLFFGSGTQLSVL.

About this clone: The same CDR3 arises from other DNA sequences in this sample as well. This sequence joins TRBV28 and TRBJ1-2; D is ambiguous. There are 12 residues in the CDR3. Germline V gene lookup returns CDR1 MDHEN and CDR2 SYDVKM. V shed 5 bases and J shed 4 bases, with 8 bases lying between them. CDR3: CASSLGLYGYTF. For the CDR3, the DNA is TGTGCCAGCAGTCTGGGCCTCTATGGCTACACCTTC.

The V call is TRBV27, the J call TRBJ2-2; 7 nucleotides line up with TRBD2. The ends lost 0 bases at V and 4 bases at J; junction bases unmatched: 5. The CDR3 is 16 residues long. Germline V gene lookup returns CDR1 MNHEY and CDR2 SMNVEV (reference sequence). The CDR3 loop is CASSLSPGEGTGELFF. CDR3 nucleotide sequence: TGTGCCAGCAGTTTATCCCCCGGGGAGGGCACCGGGGAGCTGTTTTTT.

The genes are TRBV28 and TRBJ2-1; weak D call: TRBD1 (6 bases). The CDR3 extends over 15 amino acids. In germline, CDR1 is MDHEN, CDR2 SYDVKM. The germline V and J ends were trimmed by 4 bases and 2 bases, with 12 bases remaining between them. DNA of the CDR3: TGTGCCAGCAGTTCCCCCAGGGGACCCTACAATGAGCAGTTCTTC. Translating gives CASSSPRGPYNEQFF.